What follows is one T cell receptor (beta chain) and its context. As yet, its antigen is unknown. These data come from a study of regulatory T cells in long-lasting Graves disease. The study, taken as a whole, reports: Patients with persistent Graves' had lower TCR diversity than newly diagnosed patients.

Arm-PCR of CDR3 regions and iRepertoire HTBI primers were the basis on which TCR beta libraries were built. TCRdb analysed the multiplex PCR reads with MiXCR anew, one entry per CDR3 protein. This sample carries approximately 350,000 distinct CDR3 sequences, roughly 17% of them seen once, and the ten largest clones take 20% to 25%. V lost 5 bases and J lost 6; bases outside the gene matches: 6. Looked up from germline, CDR1 is MNHEY and CDR2 is SVGEGT. The CDR3 runs to 15 residues. Time point noted: newly diagnosed GD, antithyroid drugs for less than 3 months. PBMC RNA was the source of the TCR library. This same sample was also part of a study on T cells in Graves' hyperthyroidism and ophthalmopathy. That work states: Model predictions of ophthalmopathy came a median 6.5 months before onset.

The receptor was derived from a woman younger than 30 with Graves disease. The chain uses TRBV6-2 or TRBV6-3 and TRBJ2-1; 11 bases are a match to TRBD2. Source: peripheral blood mononuclear cells (PBMCs), taken at new diagnosis, from a patient treated with antithyroid drugs. CDR3 sequence (DNA): TGTGCCAGCAGTGGGTGGGGACTAGCGGTCAATGAGCAGTTCTTC. Its translation is CASSGWGLAVNEQFF.